The rows below give T cell receptor beta chains drawn from one sample of a study of blood T cell repertoires in COVID-19. Libraries were prepared by immunoSEQ multiplex PCR; TCRdb keeps only in-frame clonotypes and omits some of them. The table records more than 200,000 clones, about nine tenths of them present only once. The source material was peripheral blood. These receptors all come from a man in his forties with acute or convalescent COVID-19. Each CDR3 is given with its conserved first and last residue. Each record gives: J gene, V gene, clone size, D gene, CDR3 DNA, CDR3 protein. The D gene is left open where the match is weak. The listing skips clone size in some rows; elsewhere it reads once, few, many or a size class.

TRBJ1-2 | TRBV30 | - | - | TGTGCCTGGAGTCTCGGTAGAGGGAAGGAAGGCTACACCTTC | CAWSLGRGKEGYTF
TRBJ2-3 | TRBV6-4 | once | - | TGTGCCAGCAGTGAACAGGGCACCGGCACAGATACGCAGTATTTT | CASSEQGTGTDTQYF
TRBJ2-3 | TRBV6-5 | - | - | TGTGCCAGCAGTTCCCTTATAGCGACTGCAGATACGCAGTATTTT | CASSSLIATADTQYF
TRBJ1-1 | TRBV18 | - | TRBD1 | TGTGCCAGCTCGCACGAGGACAGGGCCACTGAAGCTTTCTTT | CASSHEDRATEAFF
TRBJ1-2 | TRBV7-9 | - | - | TGTGCCAGCAGCAAACGGACAGATCGGAGCTATGGCTACACCTTC | CASSKRTDRSYGYTF
TRBJ1-5 | TRBV19 | - | - | TGTGCCAGTAGTCCCCAGGGGAACAATCAGCCCCAGCATTTT | CASSPQGNNQPQHF
TRBJ2-6 | TRBV10-3 | - | - | TGTGCCATCCCGACAGACCCGAAATCTGGGGCCAACGTCCTGACTTTC | CAIPTDPKSGANVLTF
TRBJ1-4 | TRBV4-3 | - | TRBD1 | TGCGCCAGCAGCCGTCAAGGACAGGCAACTAATGAAAAACTGTTTTTT | CASSRQGQATNEKLFF
TRBJ2-3 | TRBV7-3 | - | TRBD2 | TGTGCCAGCAGTTCCCTAGCGGGAGAGGGCACAGATACGCAGTATTTT | CASSSLAGEGTDTQYF
TRBJ2-5 | TRBV7-2 | - | TRBD1 | TGTGCCAGCAGTTTTACCAGGACAGGGTCAGAGACCCAGTACTTC | CASSFTRTGSETQYF
TRBJ1-2 | TRBV6-5 | - | TRBD1 | TGTGCCAGCAGTTACGGCGGGGCAGGGGGCTCGGATGGCTACACCTTC | CASSYGGAGGSDGYTF
TRBJ2-2 | TRBV10-2 | - | - | TGCGCCAGCAGGGATCACTCAGGGGAGGGGAACGGGGAGCTGTTTTTT | CASRDHSGEGNGELFF
TRBJ1-3 | TRBV6-1 | - | - | TGTGCCAGCAGTGAAGGCAGGGGAGAACGGAACACCATATATTTT | CASSEGRGERNTIYF
TRBJ2-4 | TRBV13 | - | - | TGTGCCAGCAGCGCCGGGAAAAACATTCAGTACTTC | CASSAGKNIQYF
TRBJ1-5 | TRBV2 | - | - | TGTGCCAGCAATTGGGCCCTTAATCAGCCCCAGCATTTT | CASNWALNQPQHF
TRBJ1-1 | TRBV6-5 | once | TRBD1 | TGTGCCAGCAGTTACGACGGACAGGTTGAGACTGAAGCTTTCTTT | CASSYDGQVETEAFF
TRBJ1-5 | TRBV27 | - | - | TGTGCCAGCAGTTTAGGCCGATCCCAGCCCCAGCATTTT | CASSLGRSQPQHF
TRBJ2-5 | TRBV7-3 | - | TRBD2 | TGTGCCAGCAGCTTGATGCCCGGGACTAGGAGGGAGACCCAGTACTTC | CASSLMPGTRRETQYF
TRBJ1-1 | TRBV6-2/TRBV6-3 | - | - | TGTGCCAGCAGTTCCCTCGGTTCCATGAACACTGAAGCTTTCTTT | CASSSLGSMNTEAFF
TRBJ2-4 | TRBV6-2/TRBV6-3 | - | - | TGTGCCAGCAGTTTGACGGGAGCCAAAAACATTCAGTACTTC | CASSLTGAKNIQYF
TRBJ1-1 | TRBV6-5 | - | TRBD1 | TGTGCCAGCAGTATATGGACAGGGTTTGACACTGAAGCTTTCTTT | CASSIWTGFDTEAFF
TRBJ1-1 | TRBV6-4 | - | - | TGTGCCAGCAGTGACAGGGGGGGAGACACTGAAGCTTTCTTT | CASSDRGGDTEAFF
TRBJ2-7 | TRBV10-3 | - | - | TGTGCCATCAGTGTAGGGACACCCACCCTCTACGAGCAGTACTTC | CAISVGTPTLYEQYF
TRBJ1-6 | TRBV18 | - | - | TGTGCCAGCTCACCAGTCTCGGATTCACCCCTCCACTTT | CASSPVSDSPLHF
TRBJ1-2 | TRBV2 | once | - | TGTGCCAGCAGTGAAATAAGAGGACAACCCGGCTACACCTTC | CASSEIRGQPGYTF
TRBJ2-3 | TRBV7-8 | few | - | TGTGCCAGCATCCCGATCTTGCGGAATACGCAGTATTTT | CASIPILRNTQYF
TRBJ2-3 | TRBV30 | - | TRBD1 | TGTGCCTCGGACAGGGGTCCCCTAACAGATACGCAGTATTTT | CASDRGPLTDTQYF
TRBJ1-4 | TRBV7-2 | - | - | TGTGCCAGCAGCTTAGTGGCCTCAACTAATGAAAAACTGTTTTTT | CASSLVASTNEKLFF
TRBJ2-1 | TRBV15 | - | TRBD2 | TGTGCCACCAGGCGGGTACTAGCGCCGTACAATGAGCAGTTCTTC | CATRRVLAPYNEQFF
TRBJ1-2 | TRBV9 | - | - | TGTGCCAGCAGCGTAGTGAGGGATAACTATGGCTACACCTTC | CASSVVRDNYGYTF
TRBJ2-7 | TRBV27 | - | - | TGTGCCAGCAGTCTTAAAGGCTCTAGCGCACGACTCTCCTACGAGCAGTACTTC | CASSLKGSSARLSYEQYF
TRBJ1-1 | TRBV5-1 | - | - | TGCGCCAGCAGCTTGAACCTATGGGCGGGTGGGGCTGAAGCTTTCTTT | CASSLNLWAGGAEAFF
TRBJ2-2 | TRBV5-1 | few | - | TGCGCCAGCACCATACATACAACAGGGGAGGTGGACACCGGGGAGCTGTTTTTT | CASTIHTTGEVDTGELFF
TRBJ2-1 | TRBV14 | - | TRBD1 | TGTGCCAGCAGCCAATTTTTGTTGGGACAGGGCAACAGTGAGCAGTTCTTC | CASSQFLLGQGNSEQFF
TRBJ1-2 | TRBV7-9 | - | - | TGTGCCACCCGAAGGAAAAACAGCCTTGGCGCCTATGGCTACACCTTC | CATRRKNSLGAYGYTF
TRBJ2-7 | TRBV6-5 | - | TRBD2 | TGTGCCAGCAGTTACTCGCCTAGCGGGGGGGCCCACGAGCAGTACTTC | CASSYSPSGGAHEQYF
TRBJ2-5 | TRBV7-7 | once | TRBD2 | TGTGCTAGCAGCTTAGGGCTAGCGGGAGAAGACCGGCCATCCGAGACCCAGTACTTC | CASSLGLAGEDRPSETQYF
TRBJ1-2 | TRBV4-1 | - | - | TGCGCCAGCAGCCAAGGGCAGGACTATGGCTACACCTTC | CASSQGQDYGYTF
TRBJ1-3 | TRBV4-1 | - | TRBD1 | TGCGCCAGCAGCCAAGGGGACAGGGTTTCCTCTGGAAACACCATATATTTT | CASSQGDRVSSGNTIYF
TRBJ2-4 | TRBV30 | - | TRBD2 | TGTGCCTGGGCAAAGGGACTAGCGGGAGGGAACATTCAGTACTTC | CAWAKGLAGGNIQYF
TRBJ2-7 | TRBV23-1 | - | TRBD2 | TGCGCCAGCACCACCGGGGGGAGGGGCTCCTACGAGCAGTACTTC | CASTTGGRGSYEQYF
TRBJ1-2 | TRBV7-9 | - | - | TGTGCCAGCAGCTTGGGGGGATACGGGAATGGCTACACCTTC | CASSLGGYGNGYTF
TRBJ1-3 | TRBV1 | once | - | TGCACCAGCAGCCAAGATCCCCAATGGACAGGGATCGGAAACACCATATATTTT | CTSSQDPQWTGIGNTIYF
TRBJ1-1 | TRBV19 | - | TRBD1 | TGTGCCAGTAGTACGAGTCAGACAGGGATAAGCACTGAAGCTTTCTTT | CASSTSQTGISTEAFF